Listed here is a single TCR beta chain. What it binds is unknown. Trimming took off 10 bases at V and 6 bases at J, with 17 bases between the two ends. Looked up from germline, CDR1 is KGHDR and CDR2 is SFDVKD. CDR3 size: 13 residues. Tagging with unique molecular identifiers was applied to individual cDNA molecules. MiXCR, applied by TCRdb to the 5' RACE reads, yields one record per CDR3 protein. The sample consists of some 60,000 distinct CDR3 sequences, approximately 9.3% of them appearing once. This sample was taken from a study of early T cells in non-severe SARS-CoV-2 infection. Study context: Sequencing used unsorted whole-blood bulk RNA, so chains lack pairing.

Whole-study findings and limits: Sequences matched to VDJdb favored anti-spike CD8 responses, while private and CD4 specificities were missed.

This rearrangement joins TRBV24-1 to TRBJ1-2; weak D call: TRBD1 (6 bases). This sequence originates from an adult who was a healthcare worker with PCR-confirmed SARS-CoV-2 infection or an uninfected control (not recorded which). Sequencing was performed on whole blood. The CDR3 here is CATEGGARDGYTF. The CDR3 coding sequence is TGTGCCACGGAAGGGGGGGCGCGAGATGGCTACACCTTC.